A selection of T cell receptor beta chains follows, all from one sample in a study of post-analysis software for immune sequencing data. TCRdb re-analysed the PCR reads in MiXCR, keeping a single row per CDR3 protein. The table records some 700,000 distinct CDR3 sequences, roughly three fifths of them present only once. Sequencing input: blood. The receptor set was obtained from a girl aged 2 to 9 with multiple sclerosis. Both conserved end residues are part of each CDR3. The D gene is left open where the match is weak. Clone size, where shown, is once, few, many, or a class for clones that have expanded.

>TRBJ1-2|12|TRBV6-2/TRBV6-3|.|TRBD1
CASKDRSYGYTF
TGTGCCAGCAAGGACAGGAGCTATGGCTACACCTTC
>TRBJ2-7|12|TRBV29-1|.|TRBD2
CSAKTSGHQQYF
TGCAGCGCCAAGACTAGCGGGCATCAGCAGTACTTC
>TRBJ1-5|13|TRBV7-8|.|.
CASSPGRNQPQHF
TGTGCCAGCAGCCCTGGCAGAAATCAGCCCCAGCATTTT
>TRBJ2-1|13|TRBV6-2/TRBV6-3|.|.
CASSYFSYNEQFF
TGTGCCAGCAGTTACTTCTCCTACAATGAGCAGTTCTTC
>TRBJ2-1|18|TRBV7-2|few|TRBD2
CASSLVPSGVRDYNEQFF
TGTGCCAGCAGCTTAGTGCCTAGCGGTGTCCGGGACTACAATGAGCAGTTCTTC
>TRBJ2-1|13|TRBV20-1|.|.
CSARDVLYNEQFF
TGCAGTGCTAGGGACGTTCTATACAATGAGCAGTTCTTC
>TRBJ1-2|10|TRBV12-3/TRBV12-4|.|.
CASRRYGYTF
TGTGCCAGCAGGCGATATGGCTACACCTTC
>TRBJ1-6|15|TRBV9|.|.
CASSTGGTANSPLHF
TGTGCCAGCAGCACCGGGGGGACGGCCAATTCACCCCTCCACTTT
>TRBJ2-5|16|TRBV6-6|few|TRBD2
CASSYAGLAGGETQYF
TGTGCCAGCAGTTACGCGGGACTAGCGGGAGGCGAGACCCAGTACTTC
>TRBJ2-1|14|TRBV29-1|.|.
CSVGASPQINEQFF
TGCAGCGTTGGAGCTAGTCCCCAGATCAATGAGCAGTTCTTC
>TRBJ2-3|12|TRBV20-1|.|.
CSARGFTDTQYF
TGCAGTGCTAGAGGGTTCACAGATACGCAGTATTTT
>TRBJ2-3|16|TRBV7-2|.|TRBD1
CASSLRDRVGTDTQYF
TGTGCCAGCAGCTTACGGGACAGGGTCGGAACAGATACGCAGTATTTT
>TRBJ2-5|16|TRBV7-2|few|.
CASSLTRDHIQETQYF
TGTGCCAGCAGCTTAACCCGGGACCACATCCAAGAGACCCAGTACTTC
>TRBJ2-6|14|TRBV29-1|.|.
CSVESFSGANVLTF
TGCAGCGTTGAGTCGTTCTCTGGGGCCAACGTCCTGACTTTC
>TRBJ2-6|15|TRBV20-1|.|TRBD1
CSARGDSSGANVLTF
TGCAGTGCTAGGGGGGACAGCTCTGGGGCCAACGTCCTGACTTTC
>TRBJ2-5|15|TRBV6-2/TRBV6-3|few|TRBD2
CASSSSGGFQETQYF
TGTGCCAGCAGTTCTAGCGGGGGGTTTCAAGAGACCCAGTACTTC
>TRBJ2-5|15|TRBV15|.|.
CATSRDPGGQETQYF
TGTGCCACCAGCAGAGATCCAGGTGGCCAAGAGACCCAGTACTTC
>TRBJ2-1|17|TRBV20-1|few|TRBD2
CSAREYSGRLSYNEQFF
TGCAGTGCTAGAGAGTATAGCGGGCGCCTCTCCTACAATGAGCAGTTCTTC
>TRBJ1-1|15|TRBV12-3/TRBV12-4|.|.
CASLVPGRAGAEAFF
TGTGCCAGCCTGGTACCCGGGCGGGCGGGGGCTGAAGCTTTCTTT
>TRBJ1-2|15|TRBV29-1|.|TRBD1
CSVEDWGQRNYGYTF
TGCAGCGTTGAAGACTGGGGACAGCGCAACTATGGCTACACCTTC
>TRBJ2-5|16|TRBV7-2|.|.
CASSEFDSLGLETQYF
TGTGCCAGCAGCGAATTCGACTCCCTGGGGTTGGAGACCCAGTACTTC
>TRBJ2-1|13|TRBV29-1|.|.
CSVDTGDDNEQFF
TGCAGCGTTGATACCGGGGATGACAATGAGCAGTTCTTC
>TRBJ1-2|13|TRBV2|.|.
CASSVNSNYGYTF
TGTGCCAGCTCGGTGAATTCCAACTATGGCTACACCTTC